A single sample gave rise to the 2 T cell receptor beta chains below, sequenced in a study of early T cells in non-severe SARS-CoV-2 infection. A single record per CDR3 protein comes from TCRdb applying MiXCR to the 5' RACE reads. The table lists about 23,000 distinct CDR3 sequences, 4.5% of them singletons. Sample: whole blood. These receptors were obtained from an adult who was a healthcare worker with PCR-confirmed SARS-CoV-2 infection or an uninfected control (not recorded which).

In its sample, this clonotype was seen a few times. The V call is TRBV6-2 or TRBV6-3, the J call TRBJ1-1; the match to TRBD1 covers 11 bases. Germline V lookup: CDR1 MNHEY, CDR2 SVGEGT. V trimming: 4 bases; J trimming: 8 bases; junction bases outside the gene matches: 6. The CDR3 is 14 amino acids. The CDR3 region has the DNA TGTGCCAGCAGTTTTCTCCGGGACAGGGGGGAAGCTTTCTTT. Translating gives CASSFLRDRGEAFF.

This clonotype showed up many times. The genes are TRBV7-9 and TRBJ1-5; D remains ambiguous. V lost 7 bases to trimming and J lost 4 bases, with 11 bases between them. The CDR3 runs to 13 residues. Germline values: CDR1 SEHNR, CDR2 FQNEAQ (reference sequence). CDR3 loop: CASNPPGNQPQHF. DNA for the CDR3: TGTGCCAGCAACCCGCCTGGGAATCAGCCCCAGCATTTT. The entire variable domain, with the rest obtained from reference TRBV7-9 and TRBJ1-5, is as follows: DTGVSQNPRHKITKRGQNVTFRCDPISEHNRLYWYRQTLGQGPEFLTYFQNEAQLEKSRLLSDRFSAERPKGSFSTLEIQRTEQGDSAMYLCASNPPGNQPQHFGDGTRLSIL.